This T cell receptor beta chain originates from a study of blood T cell repertoires in COVID-19. The wider study: Sources were T cells, B-cell-depleted T cells, or PBMCs; the material itself was cDNA or gDNA.

Two negative PCRs, clearance, or symptom resolution had been documented for recovered Cohort 3 donors. The method was immunoSEQ multiplex PCR; TCRdb's version includes in-frame clones alone and lacks a portion of them. The sample includes hundreds of thousands of clones, 85% to 95% of them seen just once. The sequenced sample was PBMCs or T cells enriched from blood (not recorded which). This TCR derives from a woman under 30 who had recovered from COVID-19.

The CDR3 coding sequence is TGTGCCAGTAGTATAGGAAGACCGGGACAGGGGGATGAAGCTTTCTTT. It encodes CASSIGRPGQGDEAFF. The genes are TRBV19 and TRBJ1-1; TRBD1 matches at 11 bases. The CDR3 consists of 16 residues. The junction had 8 bases not matched to a gene; V was cut back by 1 base and J by 7 bases. Germline CDR1 reads LNHDA; CDR2 reads SQIVND (reference sequence). Full variable domain (outside the CDR3, taken from reference TRBV19 and TRBJ1-1): DGGITQSPKYLFRKEGQNVTLSCEQNLNHDAMYWYRQDPGQGLRLIYYSQIVNDFQKGDIAEGYSVSREKKESFPLTVTSAQKNPTAFYLCASSIGRPGQGDEAFFGQGTRLTVV.